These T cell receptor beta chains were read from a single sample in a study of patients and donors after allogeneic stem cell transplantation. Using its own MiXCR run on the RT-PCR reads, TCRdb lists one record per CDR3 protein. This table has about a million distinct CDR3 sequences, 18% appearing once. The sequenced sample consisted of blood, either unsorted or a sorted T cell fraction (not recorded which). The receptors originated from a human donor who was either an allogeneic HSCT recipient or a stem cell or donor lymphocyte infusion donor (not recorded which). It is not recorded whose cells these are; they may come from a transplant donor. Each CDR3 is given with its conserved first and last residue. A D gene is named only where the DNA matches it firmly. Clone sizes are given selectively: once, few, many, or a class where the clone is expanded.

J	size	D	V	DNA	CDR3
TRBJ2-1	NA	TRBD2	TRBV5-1	TGCGCCAGCAGCCCTGGGACTACCCGACCTAATGAGCAGTTCTTC	CASSPGTTRPNEQFF
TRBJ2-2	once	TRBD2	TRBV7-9	TGTGCCAGCAGCTGGCCCCTTAGCGGGAGTCTCCCCGGGGAGCTGTTTTTT	CASSWPLSGSLPGELFF
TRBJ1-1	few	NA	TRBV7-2	TGTGCCAGCAGCACGGAGAGGATGAACACTGAAGCTTTCTTT	CASSTERMNTEAFF
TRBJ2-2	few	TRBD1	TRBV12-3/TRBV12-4	TGTGCCAGCAGTTCCACCACAGGGGCCGGGGAGCTGTTTTTT	CASSSTTGAGELFF
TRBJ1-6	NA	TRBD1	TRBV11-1	TGTGCCAGCAGCCAACATAGGAACAGGGGAAATTCACCCCTCCACTTT	CASSQHRNRGNSPLHF
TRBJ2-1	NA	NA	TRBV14	TGTGCCAGCAGTCGGACTCTCCTACCGTGGAATGAGCAGTTCTTC	CASSRTLLPWNEQFF
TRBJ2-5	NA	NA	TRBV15	TGTGCCACCAGCAGAGCTCCAACGGAGACCCAGTACTTC	CATSRAPTETQYF
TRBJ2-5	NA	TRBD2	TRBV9	TGTGCCAGCAGCGTAGAGCTAGCGGGGGGGCGAGAGACCCAGTACTTC	CASSVELAGGRETQYF
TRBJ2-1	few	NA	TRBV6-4	TGTGCCAGCAGTCGGACAGCTATCTCCTACAATGAGCAGTTCTTC	CASSRTAISYNEQFF
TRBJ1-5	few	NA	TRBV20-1	TGCAGTGCTAGAGTGCCGGGTGTCTGGAATCAGCCCCAGCATTTT	CSARVPGVWNQPQHF
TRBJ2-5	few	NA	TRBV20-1	TGCAGTGCTAGAGATAGGAGGGGACAAGAGACCCAGTACTTC	CSARDRRGQETQYF
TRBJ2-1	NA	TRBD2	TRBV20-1	TGCAGTGCTAGGGGACTAGCGGGGGGCCTAAGCTCCTACAATGAGCAGTTCTTC	CSARGLAGGLSSYNEQFF
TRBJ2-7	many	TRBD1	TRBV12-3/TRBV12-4	TGTGCCAGCAGTTTAGCAAGACAGGGTGACGAGCAGTACTTC	CASSLARQGDEQYF
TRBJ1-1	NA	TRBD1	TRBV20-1	TGCAGTGCCCCGTTGGACAGGGGAAGGACTGAAGCTTTCTTT	CSAPLDRGRTEAFF
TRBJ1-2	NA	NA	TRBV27	TGTGCCAGACCGGGTCATGGCTACACCTTC	CARPGHGYTF
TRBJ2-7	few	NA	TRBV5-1	TGCGCCAGCAGCTGGGGGTCTAGTGAGCAGTACTTC	CASSWGSSEQYF
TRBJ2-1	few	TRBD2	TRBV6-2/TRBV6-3	TGTGCCAGCAGTTATAATCGACTAGCGGGGGGGCCCTCACAGTTCTTC	CASSYNRLAGGPSQFF
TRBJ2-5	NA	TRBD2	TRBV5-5	TGTGCCAGCAGCCCCACTAGCGCCATCCTTACTATCCAAGAGACCCAGTACTTC	CASSPTSAILTIQETQYF
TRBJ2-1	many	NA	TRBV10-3	TGTGCCATCAGGCCGGGGTTTTCGCCTAACAATGAGCAGTTCTTC	CAIRPGFSPNNEQFF
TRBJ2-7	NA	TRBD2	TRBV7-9	TGTGCCAGCAGCTTAGACGGGGGGGCTTACGAGCAGTACTTC	CASSLDGGAYEQYF
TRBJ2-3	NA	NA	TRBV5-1	TGCGCCAGCAGCTTGTCCGCAGGGGTAGTCACAGATACGCAGTATTTT	CASSLSAGVVTDTQYF
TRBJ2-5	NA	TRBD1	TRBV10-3	TGTGCCATCAGGCAGACAGGGGTCGGTGGAGAGACCCAGTACTTC	CAIRQTGVGGETQYF
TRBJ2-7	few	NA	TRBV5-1	TGCGCCAGCAGCTTGGTCACGGGGATTGACGAGCAGTACTTC	CASSLVTGIDEQYF
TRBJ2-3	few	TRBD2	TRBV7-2	TGTGCCAGCAGCTTAGACTGGGGTGCGGGGGGAATAGATACGCAGTATTTT	CASSLDWGAGGIDTQYF
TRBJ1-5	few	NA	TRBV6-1	TGTGCCAGCAGTGCGAAGGACCATAGGAGCAATCAGCCCCAGCATTTT	CASSAKDHRSNQPQHF
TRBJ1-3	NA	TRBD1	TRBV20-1	TGCAGTGCTAGAGATTCCGGGACAGGGGCCTCCCTCTCTGGAAACACCATATATTTT	CSARDSGTGASLSGNTIYF
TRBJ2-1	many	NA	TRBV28	TGTGCCAGCAGTTTAACGGGAAATAATGAGCAGTTCTTC	CASSLTGNNEQFF
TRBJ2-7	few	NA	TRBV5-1	TGCGCCAGCAGCTTGGCGGCAGGGACAACCTACGAGCAGTACTTC	CASSLAAGTTYEQYF
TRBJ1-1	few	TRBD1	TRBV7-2	TGTGCCAGCAGCTCCAATACAGGGGTTACTGAAGCTTTCTTT	CASSSNTGVTEAFF
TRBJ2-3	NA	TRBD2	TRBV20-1	TGCAGTGCTAGAGCTAGCGGGAGGGCCGGGGTCACAGATACGCAGTATTTT	CSARASGRAGVTDTQYF
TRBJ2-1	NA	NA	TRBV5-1	TGCGCCAGCAGCTCGGGGGCAAGAAGGTTGGCCTACAATGAGCAGTTCTTC	CASSSGARRLAYNEQFF
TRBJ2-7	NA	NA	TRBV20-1	TGCAGTGCTAGGGACAGAATAAGACCGTCCTACGAGCAGTACTTC	CSARDRIRPSYEQYF
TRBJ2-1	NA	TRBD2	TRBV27	TGTGCCAGCAGTTTCGTGGCGGGAGGCAAAAACAATGAGCAGTTCTTC	CASSFVAGGKNNEQFF
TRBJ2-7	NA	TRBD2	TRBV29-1	TGCAGCGTTGCCAGGAGACTAGCGGGTTACGAGCAGTACTTC	CSVARRLAGYEQYF
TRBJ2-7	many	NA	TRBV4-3	TGCGCCAGCAGCCAAGGCGTAGGGAGCTCCTACGAGCAGTACTTC	CASSQGVGSSYEQYF
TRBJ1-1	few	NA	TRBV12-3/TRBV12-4	TGTGCCAGCAGTCACAGGGTAAAAGGAGATACTGAAGCTTTCTTT	CASSHRVKGDTEAFF